The rows below give T cell receptor beta chains drawn from one sample of a study of response to subunit inactivated influenza vaccine. TCRdb re-analysed the RT-PCR reads in MiXCR, keeping a single row per CDR3 protein. The table records about 580,000 distinct CDR3 sequences, around 15% of them present only once. Sequencing used PBMCs from blood, obtained 11 to 12 days after vaccination. These receptors came from a man in his fifties or sixties who received an inactivated influenza vaccine. CDR3s include the opening cysteine and the closing phenylalanine or tryptophan. The D gene is left open where the match is weak. Some rows have no size entry. The others give once, few or many, or a class for an expanded clone.

cdr3_nt: TGCGCCACCCTCGGACAAACAGACTACGAGCAGTACTTC
cdr3_aa: CATLGQTDYEQYF
v_call: TRBV23-1
j_call: TRBJ2-7
clone_size: few
d_call: NA

cdr3_nt: TGCGCCAGCAGCCCGCAGTCAGGCGGGGCCTACAATGAGCAGTTCTTC
cdr3_aa: CASSPQSGGAYNEQFF
v_call: TRBV5-1
j_call: TRBJ2-1
clone_size: few
d_call: NA

cdr3_nt: TGTGCCAGCAGCGTAACTAGCGGGAGGGCCAAAGAGACCCAGTACTTC
cdr3_aa: CASSVTSGRAKETQYF
v_call: TRBV7-2
j_call: TRBJ2-5
clone_size: NA
d_call: TRBD2

cdr3_nt: TGTGCCAGCAGACGGACAGGGCAGAATGGCTACACCTTC
cdr3_aa: CASRRTGQNGYTF
v_call: TRBV4-2
j_call: TRBJ1-2
clone_size: few
d_call: TRBD1

cdr3_nt: TGTGCCAGCAGCTCGGGGGGGACGACTGCCGGGGAGCTGTTTTTT
cdr3_aa: CASSSGGTTAGELFF
v_call: TRBV12-3/TRBV12-4
j_call: TRBJ2-2
clone_size: few
d_call: TRBD2

cdr3_nt: TGTGCCAGCAGTTCCCCCAGCACGAATTCCACTAATGAAAAACTGTTTTTT
cdr3_aa: CASSSPSTNSTNEKLFF
v_call: TRBV6-2/TRBV6-3
j_call: TRBJ1-4
clone_size: many
d_call: NA

cdr3_nt: TGCAGTGCTAGTCATCTATCACCTAGCACAGATACGCAGTATTTT
cdr3_aa: CSASHLSPSTDTQYF
v_call: TRBV20-1
j_call: TRBJ2-3
clone_size: NA
d_call: NA

cdr3_nt: TGTGCCAGCAGTTACTCGATTTTGGGGCAGGGGCCGTACGAGCAGTACTTC
cdr3_aa: CASSYSILGQGPYEQYF
v_call: TRBV6-5
j_call: TRBJ2-7
clone_size: few
d_call: NA

cdr3_nt: TGCGCCAGCAGCGTAGGGACAGGGGGCGTCAATCAGCCCCAGCATTTT
cdr3_aa: CASSVGTGGVNQPQHF
v_call: TRBV5-1
j_call: TRBJ1-5
clone_size: many
d_call: TRBD1

cdr3_nt: TGTGCCAGCAGTTACGGAGGTTGGGACACCCGCAGGGAGACCCAGTACTTC
cdr3_aa: CASSYGGWDTRRETQYF
v_call: TRBV6-2/TRBV6-3
j_call: TRBJ2-5
clone_size: NA
d_call: NA

cdr3_nt: TGTGCCAGCCGATTCGGAAACTATAATTCACCCCTCCACTTT
cdr3_aa: CASRFGNYNSPLHF
v_call: TRBV12-3/TRBV12-4
j_call: TRBJ1-6
clone_size: NA
d_call: NA